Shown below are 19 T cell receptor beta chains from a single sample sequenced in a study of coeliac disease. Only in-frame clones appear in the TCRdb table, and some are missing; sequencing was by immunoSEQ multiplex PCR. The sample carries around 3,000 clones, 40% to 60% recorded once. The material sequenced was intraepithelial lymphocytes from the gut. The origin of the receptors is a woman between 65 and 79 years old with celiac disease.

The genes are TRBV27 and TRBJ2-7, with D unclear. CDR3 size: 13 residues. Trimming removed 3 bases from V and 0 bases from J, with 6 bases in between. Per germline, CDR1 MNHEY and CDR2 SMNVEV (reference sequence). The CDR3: CASSLTDSYEQYF. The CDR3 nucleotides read TGTGCCAGCAGTTTGACTGACTCCTACGAGCAGTACTTC.

The CDR3 region has the DNA TGTGCCAGCGCCCCAGGCGGGGGTATCACAGATACGCAGTATTTT. Its protein product is CASAPGGGITDTQYF. This chain uses TRBV6-5 with TRBJ2-3; 7 bases align to TRBD2. This CDR3 is built from 15 residues. Trimming removed 8 bases from V and 2 bases from J; junction bases left unmatched: 10. Per the germline V gene, CDR1 is MNHEY and CDR2 is SVGAGI.

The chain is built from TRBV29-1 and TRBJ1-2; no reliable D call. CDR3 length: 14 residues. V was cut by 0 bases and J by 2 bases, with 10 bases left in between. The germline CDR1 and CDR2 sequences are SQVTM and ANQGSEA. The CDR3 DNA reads TGCAGCGTTGAAGATCTTACCAGAAACTATGGCTACACCTTC. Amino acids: CSVEDLTRNYGYTF.

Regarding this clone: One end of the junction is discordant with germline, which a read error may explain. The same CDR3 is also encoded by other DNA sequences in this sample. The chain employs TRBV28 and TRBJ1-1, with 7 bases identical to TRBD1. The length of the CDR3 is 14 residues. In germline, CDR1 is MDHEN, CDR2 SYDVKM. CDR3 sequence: CASSSSGQNTEAFF. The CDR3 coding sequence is TGTGCCAGCAGTTCCTCGGGACAGAACACTGAGGCTTTCTTT.

Written as DNA, the CDR3 is TGCGCCAGCAGCCTTTTCGCGGGACAGGGGTATGGCTACACCTTC. The encoded protein is CASSLFAGQGYGYTF. The gene calls are TRBV5-1 and TRBJ1-2; 10 nucleotides match TRBD1. V shed 4 bases and J 5 bases; nucleotides not matched to a gene: 8. CDR1 and CDR2 from the germline V gene are SGHRS and YFSETQ. This CDR3 contains 15 residues.

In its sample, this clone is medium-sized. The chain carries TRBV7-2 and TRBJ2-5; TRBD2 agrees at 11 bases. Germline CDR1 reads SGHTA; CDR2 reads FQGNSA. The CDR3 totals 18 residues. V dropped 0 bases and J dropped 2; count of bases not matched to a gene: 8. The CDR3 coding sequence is TGTGCCAGCAGCTTAGCGGGGCTAGCGGGGGGCCTGCAAGAGACCCAGTACTTC. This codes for CASSLAGLAGGLQETQYF.

The chain's CDR3 is CASSLAKAGGPDEQFF. CDR3 nucleotides: TGTGCCAGCAGCTTGGCCAAAGCGGGGGGGCCTGATGAGCAGTTCTTC. V is TRBV5-4 and J is TRBJ2-1; TRBD2 matches at 10 bases. V trimming: 0 bases; J trimming: 8 bases; junction bases outside the gene matches: 8. The CDR3 runs to 16 residues. The germline CDR1 and CDR2 sequences are SGHNT and YYREEE (reference sequence).

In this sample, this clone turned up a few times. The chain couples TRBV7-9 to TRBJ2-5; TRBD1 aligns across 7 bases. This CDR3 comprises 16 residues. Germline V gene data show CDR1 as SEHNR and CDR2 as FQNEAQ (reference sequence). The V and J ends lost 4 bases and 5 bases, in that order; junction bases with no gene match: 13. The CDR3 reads CASSSPIPGTDETQYF. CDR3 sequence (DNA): TGTGCCAGCAGCTCCCCCATCCCCGGGACAGATGAGACCCAGTACTTC.

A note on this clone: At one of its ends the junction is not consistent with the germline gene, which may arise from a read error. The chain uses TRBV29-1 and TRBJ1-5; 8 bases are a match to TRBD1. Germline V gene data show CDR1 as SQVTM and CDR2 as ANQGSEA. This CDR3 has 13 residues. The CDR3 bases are TGCAGCGTCGAAGACAGGGGCGGTCAGCCCCAGCATTTT. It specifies CSVEDRGGQPQHF.

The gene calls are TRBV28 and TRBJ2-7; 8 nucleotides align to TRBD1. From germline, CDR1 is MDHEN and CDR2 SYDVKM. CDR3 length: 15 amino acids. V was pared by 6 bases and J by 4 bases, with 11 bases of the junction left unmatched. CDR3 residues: CASRPDRGGKYEQYF. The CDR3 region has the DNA TGTGCCAGCAGGCCAGACAGGGGAGGAAAATACGAGCAGTACTTC. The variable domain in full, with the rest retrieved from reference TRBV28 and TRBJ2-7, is DVKVTQSSRYLVKRTGEKVFLECVQDMDHENMFWYRQDPGLGLRLIYFSYDVKMKEKGDIPEGYSVSREKKERFSLILESASTNQTSMYLCASRPDRGGKYEQYFGPGTRLTVT.

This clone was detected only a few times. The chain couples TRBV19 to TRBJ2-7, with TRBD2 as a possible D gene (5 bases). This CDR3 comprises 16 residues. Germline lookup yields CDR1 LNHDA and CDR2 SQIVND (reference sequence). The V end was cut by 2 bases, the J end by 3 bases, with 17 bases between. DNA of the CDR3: TGTGCCAGTAGTATAAGGGAGTCGATAAGCATCTACGAGCAGTACTTC. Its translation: CASSIRESISIYEQYF.

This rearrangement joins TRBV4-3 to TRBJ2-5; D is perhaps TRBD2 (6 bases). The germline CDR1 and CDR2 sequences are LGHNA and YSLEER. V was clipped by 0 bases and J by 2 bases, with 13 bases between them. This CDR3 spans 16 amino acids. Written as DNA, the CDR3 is TGCGCCAGCAGCCAAGATCAGGAGGGTACGCAAGAGACCCAGTACTTC. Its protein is CASSQDQEGTQETQYF.

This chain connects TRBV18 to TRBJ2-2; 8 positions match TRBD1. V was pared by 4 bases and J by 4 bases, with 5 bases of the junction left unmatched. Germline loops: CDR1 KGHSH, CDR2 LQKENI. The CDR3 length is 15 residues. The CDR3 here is CASSQGQGSTGELFF. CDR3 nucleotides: TGTGCCAGCTCACAAGGACAGGGCAGCACCGGGGAGCTGTTTTTT.

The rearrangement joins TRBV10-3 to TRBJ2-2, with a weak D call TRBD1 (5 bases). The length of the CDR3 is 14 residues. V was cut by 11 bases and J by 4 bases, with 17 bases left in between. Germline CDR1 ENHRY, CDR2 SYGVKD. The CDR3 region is CASSARESTGELFF. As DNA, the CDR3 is TGTGCCTCCTCCGCCAGGGAATCCACCGGGGAGCTGTTTTTT.

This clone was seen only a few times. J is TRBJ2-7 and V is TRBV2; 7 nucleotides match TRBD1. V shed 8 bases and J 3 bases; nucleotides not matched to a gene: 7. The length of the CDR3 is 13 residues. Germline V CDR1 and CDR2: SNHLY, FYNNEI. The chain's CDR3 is CASETGSGYEQYF. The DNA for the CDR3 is TGTGCCAGCGAGACAGGGTCAGGCTACGAGCAGTACTTC.

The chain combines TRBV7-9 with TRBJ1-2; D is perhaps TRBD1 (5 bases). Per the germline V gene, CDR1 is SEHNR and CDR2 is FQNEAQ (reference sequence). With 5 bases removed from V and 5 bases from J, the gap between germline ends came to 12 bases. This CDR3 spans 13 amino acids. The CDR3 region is CASSPGASYGYTF. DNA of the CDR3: TGTGCCAGCAGCCCTGGGGCCTCATATGGCTACACCTTC.

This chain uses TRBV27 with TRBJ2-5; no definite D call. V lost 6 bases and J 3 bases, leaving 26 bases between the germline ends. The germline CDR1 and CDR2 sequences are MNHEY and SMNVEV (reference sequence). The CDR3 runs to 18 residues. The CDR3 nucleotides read TGTGCCAGCAGCGATCATGGATACAGAGAAGACGAAAAAGAGACCCAGTACTTC. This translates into CASSDHGYREDEKETQYF.

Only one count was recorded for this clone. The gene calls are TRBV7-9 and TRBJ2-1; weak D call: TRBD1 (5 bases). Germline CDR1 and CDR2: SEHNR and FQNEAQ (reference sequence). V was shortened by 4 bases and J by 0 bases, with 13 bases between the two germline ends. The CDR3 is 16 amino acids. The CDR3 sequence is CASSSTTASSYNEQFF. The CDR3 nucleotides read TGTGCCAGCAGCTCAACGACAGCGAGCTCCTACAATGAGCAGTTCTTC.

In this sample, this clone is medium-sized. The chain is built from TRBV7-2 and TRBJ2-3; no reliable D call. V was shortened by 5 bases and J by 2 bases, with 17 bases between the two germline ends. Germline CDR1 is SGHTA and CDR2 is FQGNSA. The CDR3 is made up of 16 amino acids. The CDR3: CASSELTRPYTDTQYF. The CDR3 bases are TGTGCCAGCAGCGAACTAACCCGACCCTACACAGATACGCAGTATTTT.